The entry that follows covers one TCR beta chain sequence. CDR1 is SNHLY and CDR2 is FYNNEI in the germline V gene. This CDR3 has 16 amino acids. J lost 3 bases, V lost 3 bases, and 6 bases had no gene match. The Seattle patients, enrolled during active infection, were followed longitudinally. Study processing details: Amplification of reference gene primers was used by the study to estimate nucleated cell counts. Only in-frame clones appear in the TCRdb table, and some are missing; sequencing was by immunoSEQ multiplex PCR. D and trimming were read from the DNA, whereas the V and J calls and clone size are those reported in that table. The table includes 200,000 to 300,000 clones, around 85% detected once. This entry belongs to a study of blood T cell repertoires in COVID-19. For the study at large: T cells, B-cell-depleted T cells, or PBMCs supplied cDNA or gDNA.

The gene calls are TRBV2 and TRBJ2-3, with 10 bases identical to TRBD1. Specimen: peripheral blood. This TCR derives from a man over 45 with COVID-19, enrolled during active disease. The CDR3 sequence is CASSDFGQGVTDTQYF. In DNA form, the CDR3 reads TGTGCCAGCAGTGATTTTGGACAGGGGGTGACAGATACGCAGTATTTT. Complete variable domain (other parts from reference TRBV2 and TRBJ2-3): EPEVTQTPSHQVTQMGQEVILRCVPISNHLYFYWYRQILGQKVEFLVSFYNNEISEKSEIFDDQFSVERPDGSNFTLKIRSTKLEDSAMYFCASSDFGQGVTDTQYFGPGTRLTVL.